This T cell receptor beta chain was recovered during a study of T cells in Graves' hyperthyroidism and ophthalmopathy. Whole-study findings and limits: A model of 13 V-J pairs discriminated ophthalmopathy from stable hyperthyroidism.

In making diagnoses, clinical symptoms, serum thyroxine and TRAb, thyroid ultrasound and orbital computed tomography were all used. Source material for PBMCs was about 10 ml fresh peripheral blood. It was RNA transcripts that yielded the amplified TCR beta CDR3 regions. The TCR CDR3 first-round RT-PCR relied on the HTBI primer set. TCRdb re-derived calls from the multiplex PCR reads in MiXCR, one entry per CDR3 protein. In the table there are about 640,000 distinct CDR3 sequences, roughly 15% of which are singletons. In the case of this clonotype: The antigen is undetermined.

The CDR3 has 12 residues. With 6 bases removed from V and 2 bases from J, the gap between germline ends came to 7 bases. CDR1 is LNHDA, CDR2 SQIVND, per germline (reference sequence). The source is a woman aged 45 to 65 with Graves' ophthalmopathy. The chain links TRBV19 to TRBJ1-2, with D unclear. Sample: blood. The CDR3 DNA reads as TGTGCCAGTAGATTGGAAAACTATGGCTACACCTTC. Protein product: CASRLENYGYTF.